The sequence of this T cell receptor (beta chain) was determined in a study of T cells expressing NK-cell markers. Study-level background: Each TCR beta repertoire originated in sorted T cells that were CD3+CD56+NKG2C+, CD3+CD56+NKG2C- or CD3+CD56-NKG2C+.

Study-level findings and limits: Five or six donors showed dominant NKG2C+ clonotypes comprising about 1.0-7.5% of their CD8+ T cells.

The germline V gene has CDR1 SGHRS and CDR2 YFSETQ. The CDR3 consists of 14 residues. Scientists made TCR beta cDNA using 5'RACE template switching with UMIs. TCRdb re-called the 5' RACE reads; every CDR3 protein appears as one record, without DNA. The listing contains fewer than 550,000 distinct CDR3 sequences. On this clonotype itself: Its antigen is still unknown.

This receptor was taken from a woman between 45 and 65 years old in good health. This chain connects TRBV5-1 to TRBJ2-3; TCRdb indicates TRBD1, and absent DNA this call remains unverified. Sequenced material: blood T cells: a sorted CD56 or NKG2C T cell subset, CD4+ or CD8+ T cells, or bulk PBMC T cells (not recorded which). The CDR3 reads CASSSPGMTDTQYF.